Listed here are 13 T cell receptor beta chains from one sample, sequenced in a study of blood T cell repertoires in COVID-19. The method was immunoSEQ multiplex PCR; TCRdb's version includes in-frame clones alone and lacks a portion of them. The table has nearly 200,000 clones, about 83% seen once. Sequencing was done on a sample of peripheral blood. The receptors were gathered from a woman in her 70s with active or convalescent COVID-19.

V usage is TRBV6-6 and J usage is TRBJ2-1, with 8 bases fitting TRBD1. V was clipped by 6 bases and J by 7 bases; unmatched bases: 5. This CDR3 comprises 13 residues. Per germline, CDR1 MNHNY and CDR2 SVGAGI (reference sequence). CDR3 sequence: CASRWTGPNEQFF. Written as DNA, the CDR3 is TGTGCCAGCAGATGGACAGGGCCGAATGAGCAGTTCTTC.

The chain carries TRBV5-1 and TRBJ1-1; D unclear. The CDR3 has 16 residues. Trimming pared 2 bases from V and 1 base from J, leaving 15 bases between. From germline, CDR1 is SGHRS and CDR2 YFSETQ. The CDR3 reads CASSFQTMRRNTEAFF. The CDR3 DNA follows: TGCGCCAGCAGCTTCCAGACCATGAGGCGGAACACTGAAGCTTTCTTT.

The rearrangement uses TRBV18 and TRBJ2-1; 7 nucleotides align to TRBD1. Germline V CDR1 and CDR2: KGHSH, LQKENI. The J segment lost 9 bases and the V segment lost 4 bases, leaving 6 bases of the junction unmatched. The CDR3 sequence is 13 residues long. This CDR3 is CASSQRDSSEQFF. CDR3 nucleotide sequence: TGTGCCAGCTCACAACGGGACAGCAGTGAGCAGTTCTTC.

The rearrangement uses TRBV6-5 and TRBJ2-1, with 9 bases identical to TRBD2. Germline trimming cut 4 bases from V and 8 bases from J; bases unmatched to any gene: 6. The CDR3 runs to 14 residues. Germline loops: CDR1 MNHEY, CDR2 SVGAGI. The CDR3 nucleotides are TGTGCCAGCAGTTTTAGCGGGAGCCGGGATGAGCAGTTCTTC. This codes for CASSFSGSRDEQFF.

The gene calls are TRBV5-6 and TRBJ2-1; 16 positions agree with TRBD2. The CDR3 spans 15 residues. Per germline, CDR1 SGHDT and CDR2 YYEEEE. The V gene end was trimmed by 3 bases and the J gene end by 9 bases; junction bases not matched to a gene: 3. The CDR3 loop is CASSSGTSGRGEQFF. In nucleotides, the CDR3 is TGTGCCAGCAGCTCGGGGACTAGCGGGAGGGGTGAGCAGTTCTTC.

The chain is built from TRBV4-1 and TRBJ2-5, with TRBD2 matching 9 bases. Trimming cost V 4 bases and J 1 base; bases outside gene matches: 4. This CDR3 region has 15 residues. The germline gives CDR1 MGHRA, CDR2 YSYEKL. The CDR3 bases are TGCGCCAGCAGCCGAGGGCGGGAGGGCCAAGAGACCCAGTACTTC. It codes for CASSRGREGQETQYF.

The gene calls are TRBV13 and TRBJ2-3; tentative D call: TRBD2 (5 bases). The V gene's germline CDR1 is PRHDT and CDR2 FYEKMQ (reference sequence). The V and J ends lost 7 bases and 2 bases respectively, with 10 bases between them. The CDR3 has 13 amino acids. CDR3: CASTRAITDTQYF. The CDR3 DNA sequence: TGTGCCAGCACGCGGGCGATCACAGATACGCAGTATTTT.

The V call is TRBV9, the J call TRBJ1-5, with D possibly matching TRBD1 (6 bases). The germline CDR1 and CDR2 sequences are SGDLS and YYNGEE. V shed 2 bases and J shed 1 base, with 10 bases lying between them. The CDR3 sequence is 15 residues long. CDR3 in DNA: TGTGCCAGCAGCGTCGAGGGGGGGAGCAATCAGCCCCAGCATTTT. It yields the protein CASSVEGGSNQPQHF.

The J gene is TRBJ2-3, the V gene TRBV7-3, with 9 positions matching TRBD2. CDR3 length: 12 residues. The trim removed 4 bases at V and 11 bases at J, leaving 4 bases unmatched. Germline CDR1 is SGHTA and CDR2 is FQGTGA. DNA of the CDR3: TGTGCCAGCAGCTCTAGCGGGGAGAAGCAGTATTTT. Translation gives CASSSSGEKQYF.

V gene TRBV19 combines with J gene TRBJ1-6; maybe TRBD1 (5 bases). Trimming cost V 5 bases and J 7 bases, with 12 bases left between them. This CDR3 comprises 14 residues. The germline CDR1 and CDR2 sequences are LNHDA and SQIVND (reference sequence). The CDR3 DNA is TGTGCCAGTAGTCCCGGCCGACAGAATTCACCCCTCCACTTT. Translating it yields CASSPGRQNSPLHF.

The genes are TRBV5-1 and TRBJ2-7; D call uncertain. The length of the CDR3 is 15 residues. The V gene's germline CDR1 is SGHRS and CDR2 YFSETQ. The germline V and J ends were trimmed by 4 bases and 10 bases, with 24 bases remaining between them. The DNA for the CDR3 is TGCGCCAGCAGCCTGCGGATAGGTACGGTGGTGGTCCAGTACTTC. It yields the protein CASSLRIGTVVVQYF. The full variable domain, completed using reference TRBV5-1 and TRBJ2-7, is KAGVTQTPRYLIKTRGQQVTLSCSPISGHRSVSWYQQTPGQGLQFLFEYFSETQRNKGNFPGRFSGRQFSNSRSEMNVSTLELGDSALYLCASSLRIGTVVVQYFGPGTRLTVT.

This clone was seen a few times. This chain links TRBV6-5 with TRBJ2-3; 10 bases align to TRBD1. The CDR3 spans 14 residues. CDR1 is MNHEY, CDR2 SVGAGI, per germline. The V gene end was trimmed by 8 bases and the J gene end by 6 bases; junction bases not matched to a gene: 8. CDR3 loop: CASRPRQGADTQYF. CDR3 sequence (DNA): TGTGCCAGCCGTCCGCGACAGGGGGCCGATACGCAGTATTTT.

This clone was seen once. V and J are TRBV3-1 (or the pseudogene TRBV3-2) and TRBJ2-5; weak D call: TRBD2 (6 bases). Germline CDR1 is LGHDT and CDR2 is YNNKEL (reference sequence). The germline V and J ends were trimmed by 2 bases and 2 bases, with 9 bases remaining between them. CDR3 length equals 14 residues. CDR3 nucleotide sequence: TGTGCCAGCAGCCAACGGCGGGATCAAGAGACCCAGTACTTC. It encodes CASSQRRDQETQYF.